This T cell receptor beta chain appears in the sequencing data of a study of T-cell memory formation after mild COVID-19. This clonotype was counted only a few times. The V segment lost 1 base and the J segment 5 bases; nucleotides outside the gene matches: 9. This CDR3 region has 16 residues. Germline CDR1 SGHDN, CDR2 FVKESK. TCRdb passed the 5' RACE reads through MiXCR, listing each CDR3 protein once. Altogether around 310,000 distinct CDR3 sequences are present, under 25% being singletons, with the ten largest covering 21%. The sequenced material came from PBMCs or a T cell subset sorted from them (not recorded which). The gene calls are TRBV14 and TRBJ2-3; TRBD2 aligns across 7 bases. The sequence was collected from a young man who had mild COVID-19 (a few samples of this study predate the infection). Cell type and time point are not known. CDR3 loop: CASSQATSIWGDTQYF. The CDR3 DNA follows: TGTGCCAGCAGCCAAGCGACTAGCATCTGGGGAGATACGCAGTATTTT.